Below are 21 T cell receptor beta chains sequenced from a single sample in a study of CXCR3-negative and CXCR3-positive naive CD8 T cells. The TRB cDNA libraries were prepared by 5' RACE with UMI labels. From the 5' RACE reads, TCRdb lists one entry per CDR3 protein and no DNA. Listed are some 140,000 distinct CDR3 sequences; approximately 0.46% falls within the top ten. These receptors are not linked to any known antigen. Findings and caveats of the study: More hydrophobic TRB CDR3s occurred in CXCR3-positive than in CXCR3-negative naive cells.

Sequencing input: naive CXCR3+ CD8+ T cells from blood. Described subset: CD45RO-CCR7+CD27+CD95- naive CD8+ T cells expressing CXCR3 (TNR3+). These receptors were collected from a human donor in good health. Some clones in this sample may be carry-over from other donors' samples.

The J gene is TRBJ2-1, the V gene TRBV29-1; TCRdb's assignment of TRBD2 cannot be checked, as there is no DNA. The CDR3 runs to 21 residues. Germline V gives CDR1 SQVTM, CDR2 ANQGSEA. The CDR3 protein is CSVVWWGRTPLGAGGEDEQFF.

The V gene is TRBV18, the J gene TRBJ2-3. CDR3 size: 15 residues. CDR1 and CDR2 from the germline V gene are KGHSH and LQKENI. The CDR3 here is CASSPTGGETDTQYF.

The V gene is TRBV28, the J gene TRBJ1-1; TCRdb's D gene call, TRBD1, goes unchecked for lack of DNA. This CDR3 has 16 amino acids. Germline-derived CDR1 and CDR2 are MDHEN and SYDVKM. CDR3 loop: CASSLRTGLVNTEAFF.

This chain links TRBV28 with TRBJ2-7. Germline loops: CDR1 MDHEN, CDR2 SYDVKM. This CDR3 has 15 amino acids. The CDR3 here is CASSLGRPEFYEQYF.

V and J are TRBV7-2 and TRBJ1-2; the D call from TCRdb, TRBD1, cannot be confirmed without DNA. The length of the CDR3 is 16 residues. Germline CDR1 reads SGHTA; CDR2 reads FQGNSA. The CDR3 loop is CASSLWDRGTFYGYTF.

The chain has TRBV28 and TRBJ1-6; lacking DNA, the TRBD1 call made by TCRdb goes unchecked. CDR3 length: 13 residues. Germline V gives CDR1 MDHEN, CDR2 SYDVKM. The CDR3: CASSFRVGSPLHF.

The CDR3 here is CSATRTNQETQYF. The V call is TRBV20-1, the J call TRBJ2-5. Germline loops: CDR1 DFQATT, CDR2 SNEGSKA (reference sequence). The CDR3 totals 13 residues.

The rearrangement uses TRBV27 and TRBJ1-5; the TCRdb call, TRBD1, lacks DNA for checking. This CDR3 contains 14 residues. Looked up from germline, CDR1 is MNHEY and CDR2 is SMNVEV (reference sequence). The CDR3 loop reads CASSWQGSNQPQHF.

The V and J genes are TRBV12-3 or TRBV12-4 and TRBJ1-4; TCRdb gives TRBD1 as the D gene, but with no DNA this cannot be confirmed. CDR3 size: 15 residues. The CDR3 is CASNREGGATEKLFF.

This chain joins TRBV5-5 and TRBJ2-5; the D call from TCRdb, TRBD2, cannot be confirmed without DNA. The CDR3 consists of 14 residues. Germline V gene lookup returns CDR1 SGHKS and CDR2 YYEKEE (reference sequence). This CDR3 is CARNVAGEKETQYF. The complete variable domain, with remaining parts taken from reference TRBV5-5 and TRBJ2-5, reads DAGVTQSPTHLIKTRGQQVTLRCSPISGHKSVSWYQQVLGQGPQFIFQYYEKEERGRGNFPDRFSARQFPNYSSELNVNALLLGDSALYLCARNVAGEKETQYFGPGTRLLVL.

J is TRBJ2-7 and V is TRBV7-8; TCRdb indicates TRBD1, and absent DNA this call remains unverified. This CDR3 region has 15 residues. The germline gives CDR1 SGHVS, CDR2 FQNEAQ. CDR3 loop: CASRHRDGAYYEQYF.

The J gene is TRBJ2-7, the V gene TRBV5-6; the TCRdb D gene call, TRBD1, has no DNA to confirm it. The CDR3 runs 14 residues. CDR1 SGHDT and CDR2 YYEEEE come from the germline V gene. The CDR3 protein is CASSFGTGAHEQYF.

J is TRBJ1-5 and V is TRBV7-9; TCRdb picks TRBD1, but there is no DNA to check that call. This CDR3 has 16 residues. CDR1 and CDR2 from the germline V gene are SEHNR and FQNEAQ (reference sequence). The CDR3 spells CASSLVTGGNNQPQHF.

The genes are TRBV12-3 or TRBV12-4 and TRBJ2-7. CDR3 length: 11 residues. CDR3 protein: CASRQTYEQYF.

This chain links TRBV12-3 or TRBV12-4 with TRBJ2-3; absent DNA, TCRdb's TRBD1 call cannot be checked. This CDR3 has 16 amino acids. The CDR3 reads CASSPAGTGGTDTQYF.

The CDR3 protein is CASSPREGGELFF. This chain links TRBV3-1 with TRBJ2-2. The CDR3 spans 13 residues. Germline values: CDR1 LGHDT, CDR2 YNNKEL (reference sequence).

The rearrangement joins TRBV10-3 to TRBJ2-5; TCRdb gives TRBD2 as the D gene, but with no DNA this cannot be confirmed. Germline V CDR1 and CDR2: ENHRY, SYGVKD. This CDR3 region has 14 residues. This CDR3 reads CAISERPASETQYF.

CDR3 loop: CASSPLMQGYEQYF. The chain couples TRBV14 to TRBJ2-7; lacking DNA, the TRBD1 call made by TCRdb goes unchecked. This CDR3 region has 14 residues. Germline-derived CDR1 and CDR2 are SGHDN and FVKESK. The full variable domain, in which reference TRBV14 and TRBJ2-7 provide the parts outside the CDR3, is EAGVTQFPSHSVIEKGQTVTLRCDPISGHDNLYWYRRVMGKEIKFLLHFVKESKQDESGMPNNRFLAERTGGTYSTLKVQPAELEDSGVYFCASSPLMQGYEQYFGPGTRLTVT.

The chain employs TRBV5-5 and TRBJ2-1; lacking DNA, the TRBD1 call made by TCRdb goes unchecked. This CDR3 region has 18 residues. Germline CDR1 is SGHKS and CDR2 is YYEKEE (reference sequence). CDR3 residues: CASTIHTPYGGSYNEQFF.

The V and J genes are TRBV29-1 and TRBJ2-7. This CDR3 has 11 residues. The germline V gene encodes CDR1 SQVTM and CDR2 ANQGSEA. CDR3 region: CSVESGVEQYF.

The chain combines TRBV20-1 with TRBJ2-1; TCRdb's D call of TRBD1 is untestable without DNA. The CDR3 has 15 amino acids. Germline V gives CDR1 DFQATT, CDR2 SNEGSKA (reference sequence). Here the CDR3 reads CSAQDRDRPYNEQFF.